These 29 T cell receptor beta chains were sequenced from one sample in a study of T cells in localized non-small cell lung cancer. This table comes from immunoSEQ multiplex PCR, and its TCRdb copy is limited to in-frame clones, with some not included. Of roughly 39,000 clones detected, about 85% appear once; the ten largest clones hold around a third. The sequences come from PBMCs, collected before any cancer treatment. All receptors derive from a woman aged 35 to 69 with stage II squamous cell lung carcinoma.

The CDR3 sequence: CASSEWGLTSGLGNEQYF. CDR3 DNA sequence: TGTGCCAGCAGTGAATGGGGCCTGACTAGCGGTCTTGGGAACGAGCAGTACTTC. The rearrangement links TRBV6-1 to TRBJ2-7; 9 bases are shared with TRBD2. The CDR3 extends over 18 amino acids. V trimming: 2 bases; J trimming: 5 bases; junction bases outside the gene matches: 16. Germline loops: CDR1 MNHNS, CDR2 SASEGT.

The chain has TRBV7-2 and TRBJ1-2; perhaps TRBD1 as D (5 bases). Trimming removed 4 bases from V and 5 bases from J, with 8 bases in between. The CDR3 is 12 amino acids. Per the germline V gene, CDR1 is SGHTA and CDR2 is FQGNSA. In nucleotides, the CDR3 is TGTGCCAGCAGCTATGACAGATATGGCTACACCTTC. Translation: CASSYDRYGYTF. Full variable domain (outside the CDR3, taken from reference TRBV7-2 and TRBJ1-2): GAGVSQSPSNKVTEKGKDVELRCDPISGHTALYWYRQSLGQGLEFLIYFQGNSAPDKSGLPSDRFSAERTGGSVSTLTIQRTQQEDSAVYLCASSYDRYGYTFGSGTRLTVV.

CDR3 nucleotides: TGCGCCAGCAAACAGGAGGAGACCCAGTACTTC. It yields the protein CASKQEETQYF. The chain carries TRBV5-1 and TRBJ2-5, with D possibly matching TRBD1 (5 bases). Trimming removed 6 bases at V and 5 bases at J, with 8 bases between. Germline V gene lookup returns CDR1 SGHRS and CDR2 YFSETQ. CDR3 length: 11 amino acids.

The J gene is TRBJ1-5, the V gene TRBV28, with unresolved D. CDR3 size: 13 residues. Deletions cut 5 bases from V and 1 base from J, with 6 bases between. Germline V gives CDR1 MDHEN, CDR2 SYDVKM. The CDR3 DNA sequence: TGTGCCAGCAGTACCGACAGCAATCAGCCCCAGCATTTT. As protein: CASSTDSNQPQHF. Full variable domain (outside the CDR3, taken from reference TRBV28 and TRBJ1-5): DVKVTQSSRYLVKRTGEKVFLECVQDMDHENMFWYRQDPGLGLRLIYFSYDVKMKEKGDIPEGYSVSREKKERFSLILESASTNQTSMYLCASSTDSNQPQHFGDGTRLSIL.

The chain joins TRBV7-9 to TRBJ2-5; a possible D gene is TRBD1 (6 bases). Trimming cost V 7 bases and J 5 bases, with 17 bases left between them. The germline V gene has CDR1 SEHNR and CDR2 FQNEAQ (reference sequence). The CDR3 has 14 residues. The CDR3 nucleotides are TGTGCCAGCACCCTTGCAGGGGTTTTTGAGACCCAGTACTTC. Amino acid sequence: CASTLAGVFETQYF.

The chain recombines TRBV9 with TRBJ2-1; D could derive from TRBD1 or TRBD2 (5 bases each). The CDR3 spans 13 residues. Deletions cut 2 bases from V and 11 bases from J, with 14 bases between. Looked up from germline, CDR1 is SGDLS and CDR2 is YYNGEE. CDR3: CASSVGVDNQQFF. In DNA form, the CDR3 reads TGTGCCAGCAGCGTGGGGGTAGATAACCAGCAGTTCTTC.

The table lists this clone with a count of one. The sample has other DNA sequences that encode this CDR3 too. The chain carries TRBV9 and TRBJ2-3; tentatively, D is TRBD2 (6 bases). Trimming shortened V by 0 bases and J by 1 base, and 9 bases separated the two germline ends. Germline CDR1 is SGDLS and CDR2 is YYNGEE. This CDR3 comprises 15 residues. The CDR3 nucleotides are TGTGCCAGCAGCGTAGACGGCGGGGGCACAGATACGCAGTATTTT. Amino acids: CASSVDGGGTDTQYF.

This clone occurred once. This sequence joins TRBV6-6 and TRBJ2-1, with D possibly matching TRBD2 (5 bases). Trimming removed 5 bases from V and 1 base from J, with 15 bases in between. Germline values: CDR1 MNHNY, CDR2 SVGAGI (reference sequence). The CDR3 totals 16 residues. The chain's CDR3 is CASSTRTSGSYNEQFF. CDR3 bases: TGTGCCAGCAGTACCCGGACGTCGGGGTCCTACAATGAGCAGTTCTTC.

The J gene is TRBJ2-1, the V gene TRBV5-1; either TRBD1 or TRBD2 may supply D (5 bases each). The CDR3 has 13 residues. Trimming shortened V by 2 bases and J by 8 bases, and 11 bases separated the two germline ends. The germline CDR1 and CDR2 sequences are SGHRS and YFSETQ. In DNA form, the CDR3 reads TGCGCCAGCAGCTTACAAGGGGACGATGAGCAGTTCTTC. It is translated as CASSLQGDDEQFF. Drawing the rest from reference TRBV5-1 and TRBJ2-1, the complete variable domain is KAGVTQTPRYLIKTRGQQVTLSCSPISGHRSVSWYQQTPGQGLQFLFEYFSETQRNKGNFPGRFSGRQFSNSRSEMNVSTLELGDSALYLCASSLQGDDEQFFGPGTRLTVL.

The chain links TRBV7-7 to TRBJ1-2, with TRBD1 identical over 8 bases. The trim removed 1 base at V and 3 bases at J, leaving 10 bases unmatched. The germline gives CDR1 SSHAT, CDR2 FNYEAQ (reference sequence). CDR3 length: 17 residues. The CDR3 region is CASSLDFTGGTDYGYTF. Here the CDR3 DNA reads TGTGCCAGCAGCTTAGACTTTACAGGGGGAACCGACTATGGCTACACCTTC. The whole variable domain, remainder taken from reference TRBV7-7 and TRBJ1-2, is GAGVSQSPRYKVTKRGQDVTLRCDPISSHATLYWYQQALGQGPEFLTYFNYEAQPDKSGLPSDRFSAERPEGSISTLTIQRTEQRDSAMYRCASSLDFTGGTDYGYTFGSGTRLTVV.

The V gene is TRBV2, the J gene TRBJ2-2; D is unresolved. V lost 6 bases to trimming and J lost 7 bases, with 12 bases between them. The germline CDR1 and CDR2 sequences are SNHLY and FYNNEI. This CDR3 comprises 13 residues. CDR3 DNA: TGTGCCAGCAGCGGCGACCTAGGCGGGGAGCTGTTTTTT. It codes for CASSGDLGGELFF.

The chain couples TRBV6-5 to TRBJ1-4; 7 positions match TRBD1. The CDR3 is made up of 15 amino acids. J was trimmed by 12 bases and V by 4 bases; bases with no gene match: 14. The germline gives CDR1 MNHEY, CDR2 SVGAGI. The CDR3 DNA reads TGTGCCAGCAGTTCCCCGCAGGGGGTGTCCGAAGAACTGTTTTTT. Translated, it gives CASSSPQGVSEELFF.

This clone appeared once. The rearrangement joins TRBV20-1 to TRBJ2-7; a possible D gene is TRBD1 (5 bases). Germline values: CDR1 DFQATT, CDR2 SNEGSKA (reference sequence). The CDR3 is made up of 11 amino acids. Trimming cost V 3 bases and J 3 bases, with 6 bases left between them. CDR3 protein: CSARDNYEQYV. In DNA form, the CDR3 reads TGCAGTGCTAGGGACAACTACGAGCAGTACGTC.

This clone has just one count. CDR3 nucleotide sequence: TGTGCCAGCAGTGGAAGAGGTCAGCAAGAGACCCAGTACTTC. Translated: CASSGRGQQETQYF. This chain connects TRBV2 to TRBJ2-5; unclear D gene. Trimming stripped 4 bases from V and 2 bases from J, with 11 bases between. In germline, CDR1 is SNHLY, CDR2 FYNNEI. This CDR3 has 14 amino acids. Drawing the rest from reference TRBV2 and TRBJ2-5, the complete variable domain is EPEVTQTPSHQVTQMGQEVILRCVPISNHLYFYWYRQILGQKVEFLVSFYNNEISEKSEIFDDQFSVERPDGSNFTLKIRSTKLEDSAMYFCASSGRGQQETQYFGPGTRLLVL.

The chain employs TRBV2 and TRBJ1-1; unclear D gene. Germline-derived CDR1 and CDR2 are SNHLY and FYNNEI. The CDR3 has 11 residues. The V gene lost 4 bases and the J gene lost 5 bases, with 5 bases spanning the gap. The CDR3 here is CASSGTTEAFF. In DNA form, the CDR3 reads TGTGCCAGCAGTGGGACTACTGAAGCTTTCTTT.

This chain joins TRBV27 and TRBJ2-7; TRBD1 might be the D (6 bases). Germline V CDR1 and CDR2: MNHEY, SMNVEV (reference sequence). The V end was cut by 4 bases, the J end by 3 bases, with 7 bases between. This CDR3 region has 12 residues. The chain's CDR3 is CASSSRGYEQYF. The DNA of the CDR3 is TGTGCCAGCAGTTCCAGGGGCTACGAGCAGTACTTC.

The V and J genes are TRBV28 and TRBJ2-5, with 7 positions matching TRBD1. In germline, CDR1 is MDHEN, CDR2 SYDVKM. V gave up 6 bases and J gave up 5 bases; unmatched junction bases: 6. CDR3 length: 13 residues. CDR3 loop: CASRQGGRETQYF. The DNA of the CDR3 is TGTGCCAGCAGACAAGGGGGCCGGGAGACCCAGTACTTC.

The rearrangement uses TRBV4-3 and TRBJ1-5; TRBD1 matches at 8 bases. Germline trimming cut 3 bases from V and 3 bases from J; bases unmatched to any gene: 1. Germline CDR1 and CDR2: LGHNA and YSLEER. This CDR3 spans 14 amino acids. The CDR3 protein is CASSQDRVNQPQHF. The DNA for the CDR3 is TGCGCCAGCAGCCAGGACAGGGTCAATCAGCCCCAGCATTTT.

The chain carries TRBV11-2 and TRBJ1-1; D is undetermined. CDR1 and CDR2 from the germline V gene are SGHAT and FQNNGV. Trimming removed 0 bases at V and 7 bases at J, with 3 bases between. The CDR3 is 11 amino acids. The CDR3 DNA reads as TGTGCCAGCAGCTTAGACAGTGAAGCTTTCTTT. It is translated as CASSLDSEAFF.

V gene TRBV5-1 combines with J gene TRBJ1-1, with 7 bases identical to TRBD1. CDR1 and CDR2 from the germline V gene are SGHRS and YFSETQ. The CDR3 has 15 amino acids. V shed 0 bases, J shed 3 bases, and the junction held 5 bases outside the gene matches. The CDR3 sequence is CASSLAGQGDTEAFF. CDR3 coding DNA: TGCGCCAGCAGCTTGGCAGGGCAGGGGGACACTGAAGCTTTCTTT.

V and J are TRBV4-1 and TRBJ1-2; no firm D call. The CDR3 contains 13 residues. V was trimmed by 1 base and J by 10 bases, leaving 13 bases between them. Germline CDR1 reads MGHRA; CDR2 reads YSYEKL. The CDR3 loop is CASSQGEAVDYTF. CDR3 sequence (DNA): TGCGCCAGCAGCCAAGGAGAAGCAGTAGACTACACCTTC.

DNA of the CDR3: TGTGCCATCAGTGAGTCCGGCAGGGAAGGTTGGTACACTGAAGCTTTCTTT. This sequence encodes CAISESGREGWYTEAFF. This chain uses TRBV10-3 with TRBJ1-1, with D possibly TRBD1 on 5 matching bases. The CDR3 totals 17 residues. Trimming cost V 0 bases and J 3 bases, with 17 bases left between them. Germline CDR1 is ENHRY and CDR2 is SYGVKD.

The chain couples TRBV10-2 to TRBJ1-5, with D possibly matching TRBD1 (6 bases). Trimming shortened V by 6 bases and J by 1 base, and 16 bases separated the two germline ends. Germline lookup yields CDR1 WSHSY and CDR2 SAAADI. CDR3 length: 16 amino acids. The CDR3 loop is CASSAITTGSNQPQHF. DNA of the CDR3: TGCGCCAGCAGCGCAATTACCACAGGGAGCAATCAGCCCCAGCATTTT.

This clone was counted a few times. V gene TRBV5-1 combines with J gene TRBJ2-1; 8 bases are a match to TRBD2. This CDR3 spans 13 amino acids. V shed 5 bases and J 9 bases; nucleotides not matched to a gene: 7. Per the germline V gene, CDR1 is SGHRS and CDR2 is YFSETQ. The CDR3 protein is CASRELAEAEQFF. In DNA, the CDR3 is TGCGCCAGCAGGGAACTAGCGGAGGCTGAGCAGTTCTTC.

The J gene is TRBJ1-5, the V gene TRBV28; 10 bases agree with TRBD1. This CDR3 region has 16 residues. V was pared by 5 bases and J by 4 bases, with 8 bases of the junction left unmatched. CDR1 MDHEN and CDR2 SYDVKM come from the germline V gene. CDR3 sequence: CASSDLTGGENQPQHF. In DNA form, the CDR3 reads TGTGCCAGCAGTGATCTGACAGGGGGCGAGAATCAGCCCCAGCATTTT. The whole variable domain, remainder taken from reference TRBV28 and TRBJ1-5, is DVKVTQSSRYLVKRTGEKVFLECVQDMDHENMFWYRQDPGLGLRLIYFSYDVKMKEKGDIPEGYSVSREKKERFSLILESASTNQTSMYLCASSDLTGGENQPQHFGDGTRLSIL.

The V gene is TRBV11-2, the J gene TRBJ2-4, with D possibly TRBD2 on 7 matching bases. This CDR3 has 17 amino acids. The ends were cut back, 4 bases at V and 0 bases at J, with 16 bases in the middle. Germline V gene sequence: CDR1 SGHAT, CDR2 FQNNGV. CDR3 nucleotides: TGTGCCAGCAGCTCGAGGGGGGGATCGATAGCCAAAAACATTCAGTACTTC. It specifies CASSSRGGSIAKNIQYF.

The rearrangement joins TRBV5-1 to TRBJ1-1; D ambiguous. This CDR3 has 13 amino acids. V was cut by 5 bases and J by 1 base, with 9 bases left in between. Germline loops: CDR1 SGHRS, CDR2 YFSETQ. CDR3 DNA sequence: TGCGCCAGCAGTTATACCGGGAACACTGAAGCTTTCTTT. Translated: CASSYTGNTEAFF.

CDR3: CASSPDRGSEAFF. The CDR3 DNA reads as TGTGCCAGCAGTCCGGACAGGGGATCTGAAGCTTTCTTT. The chain recombines TRBV28 with TRBJ1-1; the match to TRBD1 covers 9 bases. The germline V gene encodes CDR1 MDHEN and CDR2 SYDVKM. V shed 5 bases and J 6 bases; nucleotides not matched to a gene: 4. The CDR3 contains 13 residues.

V usage is TRBV28 and J usage is TRBJ1-5; tentative D call: TRBD1 (5 bases). The CDR3 totals 14 residues. CDR1 is MDHEN and CDR2 is SYDVKM in the germline V gene. V lost 1 base and J lost 7, with 11 bases in between. CDR3 in DNA: TGTGCCAGCAGTTTATCGGGGACGAGGCAGCCCCAGCATTTT. Its translation: CASSLSGTRQPQHF.